This TCR beta chain was sequenced during a study of T-cell memory formation after mild COVID-19. TCRdb itself ran the 5' RACE reads through MiXCR, one entry per CDR3 protein. The repertoire holds about 200,000 distinct CDR3 sequences, 15% to 20% seen once, with 2.4% in the top ten. This CDR3 comprises 12 residues. The V end lost 4 bases, the J end lost 6 bases, and 10 bases lay between the germline ends. The germline CDR1 and CDR2 sequences are SQVTM and ANQGSEA. This clonotype was sampled from an adult woman who had mild COVID-19 (a few samples of this study predate the infection). Cell type and time point are not known. Sample: PBMCs or a T cell subset sorted from them (not recorded which). V usage is TRBV29-1 and J usage is TRBJ2-4, with D perhaps matching TRBD1 or TRBD2 (5 bases each). Here the CDR3 reads CSVGGGLNIQYF. CDR3 sequence (DNA): TGCAGCGTTGGGGGCGGGCTAAACATTCAGTACTTC. Looking up the rest from reference TRBV29-1 and TRBJ2-4 gives the full variable domain: SAVISQKPSRDICQRGTSLTIQCQVDSQVTMMFWYRQQPGQSLTLIATANQGSEATYESGFVIDKFPISRPNLTFSTLTVSNMSPEDSSIYLCSVGGGLNIQYFGAGTRLSVL.